Listed below are T cell receptor beta chains from one sample, sequenced in a study of blood T cells in healthy people across ages. TCRdb independently ran MiXCR on the 5' RACE reads; one entry per CDR3 protein. The sample lists about 1.5 million distinct CDR3 sequences; about 45% were seen once. Sequenced input: blood. The receptors originated from a woman aged 18 to 35 in good health. Both conserved end residues are part of each CDR3. The D gene is left open where the match is weak. A clone size is listed for some rows: how often the clone was seen (once, few, many), or a class if it is expanded.

V	J	size	D	CDR3	DNA
TRBV2	TRBJ2-5	-	-	CASSGTPGTTQYF	TGTGCCAGCTCCGGGACTCCCGGGACGACCCAGTACTTC
TRBV29-1	TRBJ2-3	-	-	CSAPSGYRVTDTQYF	TGCAGCGCGCCGTCGGGGTACAGGGTGACAGATACGCAGTATTTT
TRBV10-3	TRBJ2-7	few	-	CAITGTGSYEQYF	TGTGCCATCACCGGGACGGGGAGTTACGAGCAGTACTTC
TRBV27	TRBJ2-7	-	TRBD1	CAVQGDHEQYF	TGCGCCGTCCAGGGGGACCACGAGCAGTACTTC
TRBV6-5	TRBJ2-1	once	TRBD1	CASRTHRGRVDKQFF	TGTGCCAGCAGAACCCACAGGGGGCGGGTGGATAAGCAGTTCTTC
TRBV18	TRBJ2-1	few	-	CASSPPGSYEQFF	TGTGCCAGCTCACCACCTGGCAGCTATGAGCAGTTCTTC
TRBV6-2/TRBV6-3	TRBJ2-7	few	-	CASSHQVPEQYF	TGTGCCAGCAGTCACCAGGTTCCCGAGCAGTACTTC
TRBV4-1	TRBJ2-5	-	-	CASSQAGRASANVQYF	TGCGCCAGCAGCCAGGCTGGAAGGGCGAGTGCGAATGTGCAGTACTTC
TRBV6-2/TRBV6-3	TRBJ2-5	-	TRBD2	CASRFGAGGFETQYF	TGTGCCAGCAGGTTCGGAGCGGGAGGGTTTGAGACCCAGTACTTC
TRBV29-1	TRBJ2-1	-	-	CSVSPQGSEQFF	TGCAGCGTGTCCCCACAGGGAAGTGAGCAGTTCTTC
TRBV12-3/TRBV12-4	TRBJ2-6	many	-	CASSLGDSGANVLTF	TGTGCCAGCAGTTTAGGGGACTCTGGGGCCAACGTCCTGACTTTC
TRBV7-2	TRBJ2-3	-	-	CASGALVADTQYF	TGTGCCAGCGGGGCCTTAGTCGCAGATACGCAGTATTTT
TRBV9	TRBJ2-7	-	TRBD1	CASSRDRATYEQYF	TGTGCCAGCAGCAGGGACAGGGCGACCTACGAGCAGTACTTC
TRBV30	TRBJ2-1	few	TRBD1	CAWSSGTGNNEQFF	TGTGCCTGGAGTAGCGGGACAGGGAATAATGAGCAGTTCTTC
TRBV29-1	TRBJ2-4	-	-	CSVPGGGNIQYF	TGCAGCGTCCCGGGTGGAGGGAACATTCAGTACTTC
TRBV9	TRBJ2-7	-	-	CASSVAGGGYEQYF	TGTGCCAGCAGCGTAGCGGGGGGCGGCTACGAGCAGTACTTC
TRBV6-5	TRBJ1-2	-	-	CTSSDGPNYGYTF	TGTACCAGCAGTGACGGGCCAAACTATGGCTACACCTTC
TRBV20-1	TRBJ1-1	-	TRBD1	CSAYGTGNTEAFF	TGCAGTGCCTACGGGACAGGGAACACTGAAGCTTTCTTT
TRBV14	TRBJ2-7	-	TRBD1	CASSHPGTGANEQYF	TGTGCCAGCAGCCATCCTGGGACAGGGGCAAACGAGCAGTACTTC
TRBV4-3	TRBJ1-3	few	TRBD1	CASSQAPSGTGEGNTIYF	TGCGCCAGCAGCCAAGCCCCATCCGGGACAGGGGAAGGAAACACCATATATTTT
TRBV7-9	TRBJ1-4	-	TRBD1	CASSRDRGSTNEKLFF	TGTGCCAGCAGCCGCGACAGGGGCTCTACTAATGAAAAACTGTTTTTT
TRBV7-9	TRBJ1-2	-	TRBD1	CASSRGQGHGYTF	TGTGCCAGCAGTAGGGGACAGGGCCATGGCTACACCTTC
TRBV20-1	TRBJ2-7	-	TRBD2	CSASPSGYSYEQYF	TGCAGTGCTAGTCCTAGCGGGTACTCCTACGAGCAGTACTTC
TRBV18	TRBJ1-6	once	-	CASSPGANSPLHF	TGTGCCAGCTCACCAGGGGCGAACTCACCCCTCCACTTT
TRBV27	TRBJ2-7	-	TRBD2	CASSSLAGLSGSEQYF	TGTGCCAGCAGTTCACTAGCGGGACTCTCGGGTAGTGAGCAGTACTTC
TRBV4-2	TRBJ2-1	many	-	CASSQDGGNYNEQFF	TGTGCCAGCAGCCAAGACGGCGGGAATTACAATGAGCAGTTCTTC
TRBV7-9	TRBJ1-4	few	TRBD1	CASSSGTASNEKLFF	TGTGCCAGCAGCTCCGGGACAGCCAGCAATGAAAAACTGTTTTTT
TRBV7-9	TRBJ1-6	-	-	CASSAADSNSPLHF	TGTGCCAGCAGCGCTGCGGACAGTAATTCACCCCTCCACTTT
TRBV7-2	TRBJ2-1	-	-	CASSVSYEQFF	TGTGCCAGCTCCGTCTCCTACGAGCAGTTCTTC
TRBV7-9	TRBJ1-2	many	-	CASSLGQGGGYTF	TGTGCCAGCAGTTTGGGTCAAGGGGGAGGCTACACCTTC
TRBV10-3	TRBJ1-1	few	-	CAISDPRVSTEAFF	TGTGCCATCAGTGACCCCAGGGTGAGCACTGAAGCTTTCTTT
TRBV20-1	TRBJ1-2	-	TRBD1	CSARQGTYGYTF	TGCAGTGCGAGACAGGGGACCTATGGCTACACCTTC
TRBV4-3	TRBJ2-7	few	TRBD1	CASSPGTALLEQYF	TGCGCCAGCAGCCCTGGGACAGCTCTCCTCGAGCAGTACTTC
TRBV28	TRBJ2-1	-	TRBD1	CATRQGQYNEQFF	TGTGCCACCCGACAGGGCCAATACAATGAGCAGTTCTTC
TRBV27	TRBJ1-1	-	-	CASSFSSAARRTEAFF	TGTGCCAGCAGTTTCAGCTCGGCGGCACGTAGAACTGAAGCTTTCTTT
TRBV25-1	TRBJ1-2	-	-	CASSEFEQDYYTF	TGTGCCAGCAGTGAATTCGAACAGGACTACTACACCTTC
TRBV18	TRBJ2-7	-	TRBD1	CASVRNRGEHEQYF	TGTGCCAGCGTCAGAAACAGGGGTGAACACGAGCAGTACTTC
TRBV29-1	TRBJ2-3	few	TRBD2	CSVEFPAGGPTDTQYF	TGCAGCGTTGAATTCCCAGCGGGAGGGCCTACCGATACGCAGTATTTT
TRBV21-1	TRBJ2-3	-	-	CASQGSGPDTQYF	TGTGCCAGCCAGGGGTCCGGACCAGATACGCAGTATTTT
TRBV2	TRBJ2-3	-	-	CASSQPMGTDTQYF	TGTGCCAGCAGCCAACCGATGGGCACAGATACGCAGTATTTT
TRBV6-6	TRBJ1-2	-	-	CASSLDLGYYGYTF	TGTGCCAGCAGTCTCGACTTGGGGTACTATGGCTACACCTTC
TRBV3-1	TRBJ1-2	-	-	CASSQGSGRGYGYTF	TGTGCCAGCAGCCAAGGATCGGGCAGGGGCTATGGCTACACCTTC